The source of this TCR beta chain is a study of control samples from healthy donors and cancer patients. Using immunoSEQ multiplex PCR, the repertoire was profiled, and TCRdb retains in-frame clones only, with some absent. The sample lists 80,000 or so clones; around 92% were seen once. This clone came up once. The CDR3 consists of 13 residues. Germline CDR1 reads LNHDA; CDR2 reads SQIVND (reference sequence). Trimming at V came to 8 bases and at J to 3 bases, leaving 6 bases not matched to a gene. Specimen: blood. The chain couples TRBV19 to TRBJ1-1; 7 positions match TRBD1. The sequence derives from a man aged 50 to 59 in good health. CDR3 residues: CASETGWDTEAFF. CDR3 nucleotides: TGTGCCAGTGAGACAGGGTGGGACACTGAAGCTTTCTTT. Based on the CDR3 plus reference TRBV19 and TRBJ1-1, the full variable domain is DGGITQSPKYLFRKEGQNVTLSCEQNLNHDAMYWYRQDPGQGLRLIYYSQIVNDFQKGDIAEGYSVSREKKESFPLTVTSAQKNPTAFYLCASETGWDTEAFFGQGTRLTVV.